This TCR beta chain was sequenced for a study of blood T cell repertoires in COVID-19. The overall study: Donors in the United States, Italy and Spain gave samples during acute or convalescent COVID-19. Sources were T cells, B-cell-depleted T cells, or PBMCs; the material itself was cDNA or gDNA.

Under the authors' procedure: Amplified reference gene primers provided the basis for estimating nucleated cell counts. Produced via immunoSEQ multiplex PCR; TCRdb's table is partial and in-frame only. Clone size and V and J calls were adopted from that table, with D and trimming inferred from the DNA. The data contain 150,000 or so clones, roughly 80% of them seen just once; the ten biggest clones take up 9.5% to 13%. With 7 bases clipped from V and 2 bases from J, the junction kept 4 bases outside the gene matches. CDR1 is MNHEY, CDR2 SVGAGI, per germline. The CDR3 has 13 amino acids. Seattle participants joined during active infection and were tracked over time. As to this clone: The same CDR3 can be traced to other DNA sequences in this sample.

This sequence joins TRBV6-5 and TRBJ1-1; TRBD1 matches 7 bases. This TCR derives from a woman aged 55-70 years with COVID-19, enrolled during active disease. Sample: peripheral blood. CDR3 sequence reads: CASTRQGNTEAFF. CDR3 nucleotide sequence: TGTGCCAGCACTCGACAGGGAAACACTGAAGCTTTCTTT.